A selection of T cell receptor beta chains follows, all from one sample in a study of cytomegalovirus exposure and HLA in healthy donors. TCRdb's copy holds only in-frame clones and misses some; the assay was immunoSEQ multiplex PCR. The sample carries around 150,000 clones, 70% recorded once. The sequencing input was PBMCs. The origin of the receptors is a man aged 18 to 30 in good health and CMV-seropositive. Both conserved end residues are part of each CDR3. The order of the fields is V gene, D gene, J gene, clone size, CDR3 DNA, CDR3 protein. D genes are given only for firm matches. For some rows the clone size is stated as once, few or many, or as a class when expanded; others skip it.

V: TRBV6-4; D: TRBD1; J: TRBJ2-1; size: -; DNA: TGTGCCAGCAGTGGCAACAGGGGCTCCTACAATGAGCAGTTCTTC; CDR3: CASSGNRGSYNEQFF
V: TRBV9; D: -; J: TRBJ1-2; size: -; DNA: TGTGCCAGCAGCGGCGAACGTGGCTATGGCTACACCTTC; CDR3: CASSGERGYGYTF
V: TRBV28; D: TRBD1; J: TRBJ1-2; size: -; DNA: TGTGCCAGCAGTTCGGTTGACAGGGGTAACTATGGCTACACCTTC; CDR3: CASSSVDRGNYGYTF
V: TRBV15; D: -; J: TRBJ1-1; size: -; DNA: TGTGCCACCAGCAGAGTAATGAACACTGAAGCTTTCTTT; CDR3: CATSRVMNTEAFF
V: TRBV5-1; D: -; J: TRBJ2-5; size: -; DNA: TGCGCCAGCTTCCAAGGGAGAGGAAAAGAGACCCAGTACTTC; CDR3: CASFQGRGKETQYF
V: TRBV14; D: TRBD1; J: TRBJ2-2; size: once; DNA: TGTGCCAGCAGCCAGGCCTTACCTAACCTCGGGACAGACACCGGGGAGCTGTTTTTT; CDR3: CASSQALPNLGTDTGELFF
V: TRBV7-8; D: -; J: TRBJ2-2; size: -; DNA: TGTGCCAGCAGCCCGGCCGGGGTGAACACCGGGGAGCTGTTTTTT; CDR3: CASSPAGVNTGELFF
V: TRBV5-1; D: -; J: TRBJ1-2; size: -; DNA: TGCGCCAGCAGCGACGGGGGGGCCTATGGCTACACCTTC; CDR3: CASSDGGAYGYTF
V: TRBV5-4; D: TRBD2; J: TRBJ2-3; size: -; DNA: TGTGCCAGCAGCTGGGGGGGGACAGATACGCAGTATTTT; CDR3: CASSWGGTDTQYF
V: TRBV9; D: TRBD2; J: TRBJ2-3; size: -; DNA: TGTGCCAGCAGCGCCCCGGGACTAGCGGGGCCCACAGATACGCAGTATTTT; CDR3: CASSAPGLAGPTDTQYF
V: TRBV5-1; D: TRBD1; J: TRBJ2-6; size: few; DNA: TGCGCCAGCAGCTACCCCGGGACAGGAGGCGTCCTGACTTTC; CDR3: CASSYPGTGGVLTF
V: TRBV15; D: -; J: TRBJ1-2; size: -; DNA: TGTGCCACCAGCAGAGACCCAGGGGCTAACTATGGCTACACCTTC; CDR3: CATSRDPGANYGYTF
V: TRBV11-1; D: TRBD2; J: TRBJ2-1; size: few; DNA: TGTGCCAGCAGCTTAGGACTAGCGGGGTGGTACAATGAGCAGTTCTTC; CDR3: CASSLGLAGWYNEQFF
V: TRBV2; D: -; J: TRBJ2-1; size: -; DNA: TGTGCCAGCAGTGATAGTACCTCCTACAATGAGCAGTTCTTC; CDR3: CASSDSTSYNEQFF
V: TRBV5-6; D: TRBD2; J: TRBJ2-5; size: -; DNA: TGTGCCAGCCAGATGACCCCCCGGGGACGGGGGGAAGAGACCCAGTACTTC; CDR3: CASQMTPRGRGEETQYF
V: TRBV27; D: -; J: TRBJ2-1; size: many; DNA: TGTGCCAGCAGCTCAAATCGGGACACATCCTCCTACAATGAGCAGTTCTTC; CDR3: CASSSNRDTSSYNEQFF
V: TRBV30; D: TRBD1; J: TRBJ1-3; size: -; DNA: TGTGCCTGGGACAGGGGGCTAGGAAACACCATATATTTT; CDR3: CAWDRGLGNTIYF
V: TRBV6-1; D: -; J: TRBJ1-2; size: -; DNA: TGTGCCAGCACGGGGAGAGAAATCGAGGGCTACACCTTC; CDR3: CASTGREIEGYTF
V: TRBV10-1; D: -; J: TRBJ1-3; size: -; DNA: TGCGCCAGCAGTCCCCGGACGGGAAGCTCTGGAAACACCATATATTTT; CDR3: CASSPRTGSSGNTIYF
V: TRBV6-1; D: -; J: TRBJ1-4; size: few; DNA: TGTGCCAGCGGGGGCAGGGGCAGTGAAAAACTGTTTTTT; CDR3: CASGGRGSEKLFF
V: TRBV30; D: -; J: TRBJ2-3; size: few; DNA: TGTGCCTGGAGTCTAGGGGATCGGGCAGATACGCAGTATTTT; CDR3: CAWSLGDRADTQYF
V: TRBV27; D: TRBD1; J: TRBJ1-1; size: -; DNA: TGTGCCAGCAGTTTCACAGGGGGCCGGGTGAACACTGAAGCTTTCTTT; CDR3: CASSFTGGRVNTEAFF
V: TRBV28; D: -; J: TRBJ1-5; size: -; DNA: TGTGCCAGCAGTTTATTCAGGGGCAATCAGCCCCAGCATTTT; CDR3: CASSLFRGNQPQHF
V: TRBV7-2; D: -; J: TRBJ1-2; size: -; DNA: TGTGCCAGCAGCTTAGCGCGGGCACCCGAACACTATGGCTACACCTTC; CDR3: CASSLARAPEHYGYTF
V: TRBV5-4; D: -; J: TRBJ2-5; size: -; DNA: TGTGCCAGCAGCTTGCTAGCGCAAGAGACCCAGTACTTC; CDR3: CASSLLAQETQYF
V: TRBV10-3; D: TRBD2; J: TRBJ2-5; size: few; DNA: TGTGCCATCAGGGGTCGTAGCGGGGGACAAGAGACCCAGTACTTC; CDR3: CAIRGRSGGQETQYF
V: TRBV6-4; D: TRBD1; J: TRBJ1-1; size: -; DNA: TGTGCCAGCAGTGATGAGGGGGCGAGCACTGAAGCTTTCTTT; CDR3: CASSDEGASTEAFF
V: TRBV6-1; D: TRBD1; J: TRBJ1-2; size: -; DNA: TGTGCCAGCAGTGAATGGGGACAGAACTATGGCTACACCTTC; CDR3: CASSEWGQNYGYTF
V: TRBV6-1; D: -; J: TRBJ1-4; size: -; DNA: TGTGCCAGCAGTGATGGTACCTATAATGAAAAACTGTTTTTT; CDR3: CASSDGTYNEKLFF
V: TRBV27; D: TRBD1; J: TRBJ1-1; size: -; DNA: TGTGCCAGCAGTTGGGGACAGGAGAACACTGAAGCTTTCTTT; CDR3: CASSWGQENTEAFF
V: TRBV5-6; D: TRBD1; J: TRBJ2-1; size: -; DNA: TGTGCCAGCAGCTTGCGAGGGGGCACGTTCTACAATGAGCAGTTCTTC; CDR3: CASSLRGGTFYNEQFF
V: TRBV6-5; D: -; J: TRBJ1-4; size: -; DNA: TGTGCCAGCAGCCTGTCAGGGGAAGGTGAAAAACTGTTTTTT; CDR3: CASSLSGEGEKLFF
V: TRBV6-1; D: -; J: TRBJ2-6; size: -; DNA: TGTGCCAGCAGTGGACAGACCTCTGGGGCCAACGTCCTGACTTTC; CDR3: CASSGQTSGANVLTF
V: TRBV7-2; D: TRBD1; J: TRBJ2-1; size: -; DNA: TGTGCCAGCAGCTTGGGGACAGCACGAAACAATGAGCAGTTCTTC; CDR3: CASSLGTARNNEQFF
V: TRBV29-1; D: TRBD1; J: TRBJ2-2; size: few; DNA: TGCAGCGGCATACAGGGGAGTCGCAACACCGGGGAGCTGTTTTTT; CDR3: CSGIQGSRNTGELFF
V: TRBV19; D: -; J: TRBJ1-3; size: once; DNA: TGTGCCAGTAGTATAACAGCTTTGGCTGGAAACACCATATATTTT; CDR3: CASSITALAGNTIYF
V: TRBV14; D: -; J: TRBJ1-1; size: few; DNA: TGTGCCAGCAGCCGACAGGCCTACACTGAAGCTTTCTTT; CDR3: CASSRQAYTEAFF
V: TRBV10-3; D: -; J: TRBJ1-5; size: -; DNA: TGTGCCATCAGTGAGTCCGTATTCATACAGGAGAGCAATCAGCCCCAGCATTTT; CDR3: CAISESVFIQESNQPQHF
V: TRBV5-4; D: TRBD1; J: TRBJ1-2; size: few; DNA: TGTGCCAGCGGAGCAGGGGGCGATGGCTACACCTTC; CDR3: CASGAGGDGYTF
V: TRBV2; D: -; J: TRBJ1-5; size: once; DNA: TGTGCCAGCAGTCTTTCGGGATCTCAGCCCCAGCATTTT; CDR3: CASSLSGSQPQHF